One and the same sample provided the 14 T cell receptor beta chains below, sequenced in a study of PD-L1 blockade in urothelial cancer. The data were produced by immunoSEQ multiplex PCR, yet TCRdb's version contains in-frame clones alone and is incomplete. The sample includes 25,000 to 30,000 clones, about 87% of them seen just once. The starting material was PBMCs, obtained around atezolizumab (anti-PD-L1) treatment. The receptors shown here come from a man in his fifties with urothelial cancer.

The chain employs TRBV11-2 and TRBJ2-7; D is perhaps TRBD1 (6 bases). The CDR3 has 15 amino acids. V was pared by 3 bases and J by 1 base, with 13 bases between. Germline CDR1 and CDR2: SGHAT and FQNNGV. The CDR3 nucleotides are TGTGCCAGCAGCTTCAAGGACAGCGAATCCTACGAGCAGTACTTC. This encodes CASSFKDSESYEQYF.

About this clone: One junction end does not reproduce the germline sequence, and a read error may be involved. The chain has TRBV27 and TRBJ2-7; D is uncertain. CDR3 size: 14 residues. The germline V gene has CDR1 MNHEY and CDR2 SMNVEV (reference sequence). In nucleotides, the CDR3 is TGTGCCAGCAGTTTAATGTTAAGGCCCCACGAGGAGTACTTC. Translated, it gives CASSLMLRPHEEYF.

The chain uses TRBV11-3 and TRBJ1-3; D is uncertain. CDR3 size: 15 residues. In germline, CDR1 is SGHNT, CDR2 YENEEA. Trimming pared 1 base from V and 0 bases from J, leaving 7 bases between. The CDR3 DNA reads TGTGCCAGCAGCTTAGTCGACTCCTCTGGAAACACCATATATTTT. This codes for CASSLVDSSGNTIYF. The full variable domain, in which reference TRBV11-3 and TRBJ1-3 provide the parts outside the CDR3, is EAGVVQSPRYKIIEKKQPVAFWCNPISGHNTLYWYLQNLGQGPELLIRYENEEAVDDSQLPKDRFSAERLKGVDSTLKIQPAELGDSAVYLCASSLVDSSGNTIYFGEGSWLTVV.

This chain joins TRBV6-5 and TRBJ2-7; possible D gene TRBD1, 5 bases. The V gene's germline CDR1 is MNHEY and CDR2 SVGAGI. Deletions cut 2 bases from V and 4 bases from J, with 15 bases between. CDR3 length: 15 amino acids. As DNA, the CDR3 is TGTGCCAGCAGTTACACCGACAGTGATGGATACGAGCAGTACTTC. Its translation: CASSYTDSDGYEQYF.

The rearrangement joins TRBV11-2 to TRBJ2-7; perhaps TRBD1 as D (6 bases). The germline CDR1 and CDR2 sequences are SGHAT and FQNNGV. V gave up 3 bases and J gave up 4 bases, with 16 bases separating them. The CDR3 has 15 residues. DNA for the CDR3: TGTGCCAGCAGCTTCGAGACAGGAAGAATTTACGAGCAGTACTTC. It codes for CASSFETGRIYEQYF.

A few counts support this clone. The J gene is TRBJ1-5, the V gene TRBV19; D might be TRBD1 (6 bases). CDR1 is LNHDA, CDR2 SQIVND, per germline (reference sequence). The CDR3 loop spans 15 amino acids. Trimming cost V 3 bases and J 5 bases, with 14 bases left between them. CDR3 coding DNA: TGTGCCAGTAGTATGAAGTCAGGGGTATATCAGCCCCAGCATTTT. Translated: CASSMKSGVYQPQHF.

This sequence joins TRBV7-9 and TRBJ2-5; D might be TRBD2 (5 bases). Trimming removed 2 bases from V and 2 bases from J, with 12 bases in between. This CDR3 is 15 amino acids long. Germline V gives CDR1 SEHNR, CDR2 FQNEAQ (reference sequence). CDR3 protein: CASSLSSGFQETQYF. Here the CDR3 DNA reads TGTGCCAGCAGCTTATCGTCGGGATTTCAAGAGACCCAGTACTTC. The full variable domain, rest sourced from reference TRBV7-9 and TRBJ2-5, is DTGVSQNPRHKITKRGQNVTFRCDPISEHNRLYWYRQTLGQGPEFLTYFQNEAQLEKSRLLSDRFSAERPKGSFSTLEIQRTEQGDSAMYLCASSLSSGFQETQYFGPGTRLLVL.

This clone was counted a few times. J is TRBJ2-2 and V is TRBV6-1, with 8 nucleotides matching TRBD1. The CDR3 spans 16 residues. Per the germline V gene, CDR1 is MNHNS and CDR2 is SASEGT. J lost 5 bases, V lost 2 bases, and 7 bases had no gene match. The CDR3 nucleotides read TGTGCCAGCAGTGAAAGGACAGGGCCGTGGACCGGGGAGCTGTTTTTT. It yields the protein CASSERTGPWTGELFF.

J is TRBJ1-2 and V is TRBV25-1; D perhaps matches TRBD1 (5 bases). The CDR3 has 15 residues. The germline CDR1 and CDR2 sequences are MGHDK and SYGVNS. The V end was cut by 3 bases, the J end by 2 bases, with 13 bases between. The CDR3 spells CASSEFRGVNYGYTF. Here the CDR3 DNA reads TGTGCCAGCAGTGAGTTCCGGGGGGTGAACTATGGCTACACCTTC.

The CDR3 reads CASSLAGLAGTGYEQYF. The CDR3, as DNA: TGCGCCAGCAGCTTAGCTGGGCTAGCGGGGACGGGCTACGAGCAGTACTTC. This chain connects TRBV5-1 to TRBJ2-7; 9 bases agree with TRBD2. CDR3 length equals 17 residues. Germline V gene data show CDR1 as SGHRS and CDR2 as YFSETQ. The V gene end was trimmed by 2 bases and the J gene end by 3 bases; junction bases not matched to a gene: 12.

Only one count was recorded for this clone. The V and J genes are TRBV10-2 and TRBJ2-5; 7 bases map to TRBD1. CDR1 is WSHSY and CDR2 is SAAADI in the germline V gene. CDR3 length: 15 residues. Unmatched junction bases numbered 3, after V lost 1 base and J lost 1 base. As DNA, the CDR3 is TGCGCCAGCAGTGAGTGGGCAGGGGGCCAAGAGACCCAGTACTTC. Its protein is CASSEWAGGQETQYF.

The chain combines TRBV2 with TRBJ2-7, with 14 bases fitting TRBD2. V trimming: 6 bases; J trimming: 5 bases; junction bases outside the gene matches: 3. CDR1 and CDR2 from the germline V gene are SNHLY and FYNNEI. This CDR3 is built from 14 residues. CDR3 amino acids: CASSGLAGGNEQYF. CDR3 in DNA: TGTGCCAGCAGCGGACTAGCGGGGGGAAACGAGCAGTACTTC.

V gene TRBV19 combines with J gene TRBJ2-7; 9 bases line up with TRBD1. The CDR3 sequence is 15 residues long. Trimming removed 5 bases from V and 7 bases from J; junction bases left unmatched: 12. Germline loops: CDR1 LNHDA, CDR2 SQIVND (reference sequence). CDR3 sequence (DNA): TGTGCCAGTAGTCCAACGGGGACAGGGTGGTCGGAGCAGTACTTC. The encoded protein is CASSPTGTGWSEQYF.

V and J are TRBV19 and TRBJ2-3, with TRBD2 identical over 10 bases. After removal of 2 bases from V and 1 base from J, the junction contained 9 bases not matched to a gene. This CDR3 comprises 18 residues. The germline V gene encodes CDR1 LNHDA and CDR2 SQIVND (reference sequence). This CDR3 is CASSISASGGGGTDTQYF. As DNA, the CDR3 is TGTGCCAGTAGTATATCGGCTAGCGGGGGAGGGGGCACAGATACGCAGTATTTT.